The next 29 T cell receptor beta chains were all read from a single sample in a study of control samples from healthy donors and cancer patients. Assay: immunoSEQ multiplex PCR; the TCRdb copy retains only in-frame clones and omits some. The sample yields approximately 130,000 clones, around nine tenths seen once. Sequencing was carried out using blood. These receptors came from a man aged 40-49 years in good health.

The chain employs TRBV2 and TRBJ2-2; D call uncertain. The ends were cut back, 6 bases at V and 6 bases at J, with 17 bases in the middle. CDR1 and CDR2 (germline): SNHLY, FYNNEI. CDR3 length equals 15 residues. The chain's CDR3 is CASSPVPPASGELFF. Written as DNA, the CDR3 is TGTGCCAGCAGCCCAGTCCCACCAGCGTCCGGGGAGCTGTTTTTT.

This clone occurred a few times. The chain recombines TRBV7-3 with TRBJ2-3, with D possibly TRBD2 on 6 matching bases. From germline, CDR1 is SGHTA and CDR2 FQGTGA. Trimming took 1 base from V and 2 from J, leaving 13 bases between them. The CDR3 consists of 16 residues. CDR3 region: CASSLSPSSDTDTQYF. The CDR3 nucleotides are TGTGCCAGCAGCTTAAGTCCGTCTAGCGACACAGATACGCAGTATTTT.

The rearrangement links TRBV29-1 to TRBJ1-6; 8 bases align to TRBD1. The length of the CDR3 is 17 residues. Germline V gene lookup returns CDR1 SQVTM and CDR2 ANQGSEA. The V gene end was trimmed by 3 bases and the J gene end by 1 base; junction bases not matched to a gene: 8. As DNA, the CDR3 is TGCAGCGTTGAGATTAATTGGACAGGGTCCTATAATTCACCCCTCCACTTT. This sequence encodes CSVEINWTGSYNSPLHF.

The chain recombines TRBV2 with TRBJ2-3; maybe TRBD1 (6 bases). The CDR3 is made up of 12 amino acids. V was cut by 5 bases and J by 9 bases, with 12 bases left in between. The germline gives CDR1 SNHLY, CDR2 FYNNEI. The CDR3 nucleotides read TGTGCCAGCAGTTTGGACAGAAGCACGCAGTATTTT. This codes for CASSLDRSTQYF.

J is TRBJ2-7 and V is TRBV5-1; TRBD1 aligns across 11 bases. CDR1 is SGHRS and CDR2 is YFSETQ in the germline V gene. V was pared by 4 bases and J by 6 bases, with 9 bases of the junction left unmatched. This CDR3 is built from 15 residues. The CDR3 DNA is TGCGCCAGCAGCCCGGGGGACAGGGGGTATGGCGAGCAGTACTTC. This encodes CASSPGDRGYGEQYF. The whole variable domain, filled in from reference TRBV5-1 and TRBJ2-7, reads KAGVTQTPRYLIKTRGQQVTLSCSPISGHRSVSWYQQTPGQGLQFLFEYFSETQRNKGNFPGRFSGRQFSNSRSEMNVSTLELGDSALYLCASSPGDRGYGEQYFGPGTRLTVT.

The rearrangement joins TRBV25-1 to TRBJ2-2; 10 bases are shared with TRBD1. V was clipped by 6 bases and J by 3 bases; unmatched bases: 1. CDR3 length equals 14 residues. Germline CDR1 MGHDK, CDR2 SYGVNS. CDR3: CASRGTGDTGELFF. The CDR3, as DNA: TGTGCCAGCAGGGGGACAGGGGACACCGGGGAGCTGTTTTTT.

This clone was recorded once. The chain is built from TRBV30 and TRBJ1-1; 9 bases match TRBD1. The J segment lost 5 bases and the V segment lost 2 bases, leaving 9 bases of the junction unmatched. CDR1 and CDR2 from the germline V gene are GTSNPN and SVGIG (reference sequence). This CDR3 contains 15 residues. This chain's CDR3 is CAWSSRPGTGTEAFF. The CDR3 DNA sequence: TGTGCCTGGAGTTCACGTCCCGGGACAGGGACTGAAGCTTTCTTT.

In this sample, this clone turned up once. This chain joins TRBV7-2 and TRBJ1-2; TRBD1 matches 7 bases. V shed 3 bases and J 6 bases; nucleotides not matched to a gene: 10. Germline V gives CDR1 SGHTA, CDR2 FQGNSA. The CDR3 contains 15 residues. CDR3 region: CASSFGSGQMHGYTF. The CDR3, as DNA: TGTGCCAGCAGCTTCGGATCGGGACAGATGCATGGCTACACCTTC. The full variable domain, in which reference TRBV7-2 and TRBJ1-2 provide the parts outside the CDR3, is GAGVSQSPSNKVTEKGKDVELRCDPISGHTALYWYRQSLGQGLEFLIYFQGNSAPDKSGLPSDRFSAERTGGSVSTLTIQRTQQEDSAVYLCASSFGSGQMHGYTFGSGTRLTVV.

The chain joins TRBV7-9 to TRBJ1-1, with TRBD1 matching over 11 bases. Germline trimming cut 5 bases from V and 5 bases from J; bases unmatched to any gene: 7. The CDR3 loop spans 15 amino acids. The V gene's germline CDR1 is SEHNR and CDR2 FQNEAQ (reference sequence). The CDR3: CASSTGQGVGTEAFF. CDR3 nucleotide sequence: TGTGCCAGCAGCACGGGACAGGGGGTGGGAACTGAAGCTTTCTTT. The full variable domain, its missing parts supplied by reference TRBV7-9 and TRBJ1-1, is DTGVSQNPRHKITKRGQNVTFRCDPISEHNRLYWYRQTLGQGPEFLTYFQNEAQLEKSRLLSDRFSAERPKGSFSTLEIQRTEQGDSAMYLCASSTGQGVGTEAFFGQGTRLTVV.

The CDR3 is CASSGGGRGGVVTNYEQYF. DNA for the CDR3: TGCGCCAGCAGCGGGGGGGGGCGGGGGGGCGTTGTCACGAACTACGAGCAGTACTTC. The chain carries TRBV5-1 and TRBJ2-7; the match to TRBD2 covers 9 bases. Looked up from germline, CDR1 is SGHRS and CDR2 is YFSETQ. CDR3 size: 19 residues. The V and J ends lost 4 bases and 3 bases, in that order; junction bases with no gene match: 20.

The chain links TRBV2 to TRBJ1-5; D not certain. There are 13 residues in the CDR3. V lost 6 bases and J lost 1, with 7 bases in between. Per germline, CDR1 SNHLY and CDR2 FYNNEI. Here the CDR3 reads CASRGNSNQPQHF. Written as DNA, the CDR3 is TGTGCCAGCAGAGGGAACAGCAATCAGCCCCAGCATTTT.

The chain employs TRBV15 and TRBJ2-1; 8 bases line up with TRBD2. This CDR3 region has 16 residues. CDR1 is LNHNV, CDR2 YYDKDF, per germline (reference sequence). Germline trimming cut 6 bases from V and 0 bases from J; bases unmatched to any gene: 7. In DNA, the CDR3 is TGTGCCACCAGAAGTAGCGGGGTTAGCTCCTACAATGAGCAGTTCTTC. This encodes CATRSSGVSSYNEQFF. The full variable domain, completed using reference TRBV15 and TRBJ2-1, is DAMVIQNPRYQVTQFGKPVTLSCSQTLNHNVMYWYQQKSSQAPKLLFHYYDKDFNNEADTPDNFQSRRPNTSFCFLDIRSPGLGDTAMYLCATRSSGVSSYNEQFFGPGTRLTVL.

The chain employs TRBV29-1 and TRBJ2-5; 10 bases agree with TRBD1. The CDR3 runs 13 residues. Germline values: CDR1 SQVTM, CDR2 ANQGSEA. Trimming cost V 6 bases and J 4 bases; bases outside gene matches: 5. The CDR3 DNA sequence: TGCAGCGTCACCGGACAGGGGGGAGAGACCCAGTACTTC. As protein: CSVTGQGGETQYF.

This chain uses TRBV6-5 with TRBJ1-4; 10 bases are a match to TRBD1. The CDR3 sequence is 15 residues long. Unmatched junction bases numbered 12, after V lost 7 bases and J lost 10 bases. CDR1 MNHEY and CDR2 SVGAGI come from the germline V gene. DNA for the CDR3: TGTGCCAGCACTCCCTCGGGACAGGGGCTGGGAAAACTGTTTTTT. As protein: CASTPSGQGLGKLFF.

The V gene is TRBV7-8, the J gene TRBJ2-2, with 8 positions matching TRBD1. Germline trimming cut 3 bases from V and 3 bases from J; bases unmatched to any gene: 3. Germline CDR1 SGHVS, CDR2 FQNEAQ. This CDR3 has 15 amino acids. The CDR3 DNA is TGTGCCAGCAGCTTGACAGGGGCGTACACCGGGGAGCTGTTTTTT. Translating it yields CASSLTGAYTGELFF. The full variable domain, rest sourced from reference TRBV7-8 and TRBJ2-2, is GAGVSQSPRYKVAKRGQDVALRCDPISGHVSLFWYQQALGQGPEFLTYFQNEAQLDKSGLPSDRFFAERPEGSVSTLKIQRTQQEDSAVYLCASSLTGAYTGELFFGEGSRLTVL.

The rearrangement joins TRBV6-4 to TRBJ1-1; no clear D. Germline values: CDR1 MRHNA, CDR2 SNTAGT. V shed 4 bases and J shed 1 base, with 7 bases lying between them. The CDR3 runs to 13 residues. The CDR3 DNA follows: TGTGCCAGCAGTGGTCCCGGGAACACTGAAGCTTTCTTT. Its translation: CASSGPGNTEAFF.

This chain links TRBV30 with TRBJ2-7; D not certain. This CDR3 region has 11 residues. Germline-derived CDR1 and CDR2 are GTSNPN and SVGIG (reference sequence). Between the trimmed V and J ends, which lost 8 bases and 5 bases, there was a span of 13 bases. In nucleotides, the CDR3 is TGTGCCGGGCAAGGGTTTGACGAGCAGTACTTC. It specifies CAGQGFDEQYF.

The V call is TRBV5-1, the J call TRBJ2-3, with a weak D call TRBD2 (5 bases). Germline V gene sequence: CDR1 SGHRS, CDR2 YFSETQ. The length of the CDR3 is 14 residues. Trimming stripped 8 bases from V and 2 bases from J, with 15 bases between. CDR3 bases: TGCGCCAGTATGAGGGAGTCATCCACAGATACGCAGTATTTT. Its translation is CASMRESSTDTQYF.

The chain uses TRBV24-1 and TRBJ2-2; 10 bases match TRBD2. Germline-derived CDR1 and CDR2 are KGHDR and SFDVKD. This CDR3 contains 18 residues. After removal of 4 bases from V and 2 bases from J, the junction contained 9 bases not matched to a gene. CDR3 DNA sequence: TGTGCCACCAGTGACCCCCTGGTAGCGGGGGGCAACACCGGGGAGCTGTTTTTT. It codes for CATSDPLVAGGNTGELFF.

This chain joins TRBV30 and TRBJ2-7, with 8 bases matching TRBD2. The CDR3 length is 12 residues. Per the germline V gene, CDR1 is GTSNPN and CDR2 is SVGIG (reference sequence). The ends lost 2 bases at V and 5 bases at J; junction bases unmatched: 2. The CDR3 DNA follows: TGTGCCTGGAGTCGGGGGGGGAACGAGCAGTACTTC. Translation gives CAWSRGGNEQYF.

This clone was observed a few times. The chain employs TRBV4-1 and TRBJ2-5; TRBD1 is a possible D gene (6 bases). Germline CDR1 MGHRA, CDR2 YSYEKL. The length of the CDR3 is 15 residues. The V and J ends lost 3 bases and 1 base respectively, with 12 bases between them. The CDR3 here is CASSHPHRAQETQYF. CDR3 nucleotides: TGCGCCAGCAGCCATCCTCACAGGGCCCAAGAGACCCAGTACTTC.

This rearrangement joins TRBV6-5 to TRBJ2-7; D tentatively reads TRBD1 or TRBD2 (5 bases each). The ends were cut back, 5 bases at V and 0 bases at J, with 14 bases in the middle. This CDR3 spans 15 amino acids. The germline V gene encodes CDR1 MNHEY and CDR2 SVGAGI. The DNA for the CDR3 is TGTGCCAGCAGTCACCGGGACCCCAGCTCCTACGAGCAGTACTTC. Its protein is CASSHRDPSSYEQYF.

The gene calls are TRBV11-1 and TRBJ1-2; D is ambiguous. Trimming took 11 bases from V and 2 from J, leaving 15 bases between them. The germline V gene encodes CDR1 SGHAT and CDR2 FQDESV (reference sequence). The CDR3 totals 13 residues. CDR3 region: CAPLQERNYGYTF. As DNA, the CDR3 is TGTGCCCCCCTACAAGAACGAAACTATGGCTACACCTTC. Full variable domain (outside the CDR3, taken from reference TRBV11-1 and TRBJ1-2): EAEVAQSPRYKITEKSQAVAFWCDPISGHATLYWYRQILGQGPELLVQFQDESVVDDSQLPKDRFSAERLKGVDSTLKIQPAELGDSAMYLCAPLQERNYGYTFGSGTRLTVV.

V gene TRBV29-1 combines with J gene TRBJ1-3; D possibly corresponds to TRBD1 (5 bases). The CDR3 covers 12 residues. Germline CDR1 reads SQVTM; CDR2 reads ANQGSEA. Trimming removed 4 bases at V and 5 bases at J, with 9 bases between. The CDR3 nucleotides are TGCAGCGTTGGCAGGGATCGAAACACCATATATTTT. It specifies CSVGRDRNTIYF. The full variable domain, rest sourced from reference TRBV29-1 and TRBJ1-3, is SAVISQKPSRDICQRGTSLTIQCQVDSQVTMMFWYRQQPGQSLTLIATANQGSEATYESGFVIDKFPISRPNLTFSTLTVSNMSPEDSSIYLCSVGRDRNTIYFGEGSWLTVV.

The V call is TRBV11-2, the J call TRBJ2-3; D ambiguous. The V end was cut by 0 bases, the J end by 0 bases, with 4 bases between. The CDR3 totals 14 residues. From germline, CDR1 is SGHAT and CDR2 FQNNGV. CDR3 region: CASSLEASTDTQYF. The CDR3, as DNA: TGTGCCAGCAGCTTAGAAGCGAGCACAGATACGCAGTATTTT.

The rearrangement uses TRBV7-9 and TRBJ2-3; 8 nucleotides match TRBD2. Per the germline V gene, CDR1 is SEHNR and CDR2 is FQNEAQ (reference sequence). V shed 2 bases and J 5 bases; nucleotides not matched to a gene: 9. CDR3 size: 16 residues. The CDR3 here is CASSLWSGGSGDTQYF. In DNA, the CDR3 is TGTGCCAGCAGCTTATGGTCGGGGGGGTCCGGAGATACGCAGTATTTT. The whole variable domain, filled in from reference TRBV7-9 and TRBJ2-3, reads DTGVSQNPRHKITKRGQNVTFRCDPISEHNRLYWYRQTLGQGPEFLTYFQNEAQLEKSRLLSDRFSAERPKGSFSTLEIQRTEQGDSAMYLCASSLWSGGSGDTQYFGPGTRLTVL.

The V and J genes are TRBV2 and TRBJ2-3; perhaps D is TRBD1 or TRBD2 (5 bases each). V dropped 8 bases and J dropped 2 bases, with 11 bases sitting between them. This CDR3 is 13 amino acids long. Germline CDR1 SNHLY, CDR2 FYNNEI. CDR3 loop: CASGTRHTDTQYF. CDR3 in DNA: TGTGCCAGCGGGACCCGACACACAGATACGCAGTATTTT.

The chain links TRBV30 to TRBJ2-5; D remains ambiguous. CDR3 length: 13 amino acids. Between the trimmed V and J ends, which lost 5 bases and 7 bases, there was a span of 17 bases. The germline V gene has CDR1 GTSNPN and CDR2 SVGIG (reference sequence). CDR3 region: CAWEPVPDGTQYF. Written as DNA, the CDR3 is TGTGCCTGGGAACCAGTACCGGACGGGACCCAGTACTTC.

In its sample, this clone was seen a few times. The sample holds other DNA sequences that translate to the same CDR3. V is TRBV6-1 and J is TRBJ1-4, with D tentatively TRBD1 (5 bases). The CDR3 has 14 amino acids. The germline V and J ends were trimmed by 1 base and 5 bases, with 8 bases remaining between them. CDR1 and CDR2 (germline): MNHNS, SASEGT. The DNA for the CDR3 is TGTGCCAGCAGTGAAGGCGGGGGGAATGAAAAACTGTTTTTT. Protein: CASSEGGGNEKLFF.